Listed below are T cell receptor beta chains from one sample, sequenced in a study of cytotoxic CD8 clonotypes in ibrutinib-treated CLL. Data came from immunoSEQ multiplex PCR; TCRdb stores just in-frame clones and leaves some out. The top ten clones hold approximately 30% of a sample with roughly 100,000 clones, almost 80% of them seen once. The specimen comprised PBMCs, sampled after 12 months of ibrutinib treatment. Source of these receptors: a human donor with chronic lymphocytic leukemia. The CDR3 runs from the conserved cysteine through the conserved F or W. The order of the fields is clone size, D gene, CDR3 length, V gene, J gene, CDR3 DNA, CDR3 protein. D genes are given only for firm matches. Clone size appears in some rows only: once, few, many, or a class for an expanded clone.

clone_size: -
d_call: TRBD1
cdr3_length: 14
v_call: TRBV19
j_call: TRBJ1-1
cdr3_nt: TGTGCCAGTAGTACCGGACAGGGTAGCTCTGAAGCTTTCTTT
cdr3_aa: CASSTGQGSSEAFF

clone_size: once
d_call: TRBD2
cdr3_length: 14
v_call: TRBV19
j_call: TRBJ2-7
cdr3_nt: TGTGCCAGTGCCAGCGGGGGGGGCCCTTTCGAGCAGTACTTC
cdr3_aa: CASASGGGPFEQYF

clone_size: few
d_call: -
cdr3_length: 13
v_call: TRBV4-1
j_call: TRBJ2-1
cdr3_nt: TGCGCCAGCAGCCCATACCAGGGACCTGAGCAGTTCTTC
cdr3_aa: CASSPYQGPEQFF

clone_size: -
d_call: -
cdr3_length: 14
v_call: TRBV4-2
j_call: TRBJ1-2
cdr3_nt: TGTGCCAGCAGCGTAGCTCAGGAGACACTTCGCTACACCTTC
cdr3_aa: CASSVAQETLRYTF

clone_size: once
d_call: -
cdr3_length: 15
v_call: TRBV18
j_call: TRBJ1-2
cdr3_nt: TGTGCCAGCTCACCATCGGGGACAACAATCTATGGCTACACCTTC
cdr3_aa: CASSPSGTTIYGYTF

clone_size: many
d_call: -
cdr3_length: 14
v_call: TRBV10-1
j_call: TRBJ2-1
cdr3_nt: TGCGCCAGCAATGGCCAAGCTGAGGCCAATGAGCAGTTCTTC
cdr3_aa: CASNGQAEANEQFF

clone_size: -
d_call: TRBD1
cdr3_length: 14
v_call: TRBV19
j_call: TRBJ1-5
cdr3_nt: TGTGCCAGTAGTGTGACAGGGTCGGGTCAGCCCCAGCATTTT
cdr3_aa: CASSVTGSGQPQHF

clone_size: -
d_call: -
cdr3_length: 17
v_call: TRBV29-1
j_call: TRBJ2-2
cdr3_nt: TGCAGCGTCCGCCTGGGAGGGGGCGCATTCAACACCGGGGAGCTGTTTTTT
cdr3_aa: CSVRLGGGAFNTGELFF

clone_size: -
d_call: TRBD2
cdr3_length: 17
v_call: TRBV9
j_call: TRBJ2-5
cdr3_nt: TGTGCCAGCAGCGTAGAGCTAGGCGGGGGGGCTGGGGAGACCCAGTACTTC
cdr3_aa: CASSVELGGGAGETQYF

clone_size: -
d_call: TRBD1
cdr3_length: 13
v_call: TRBV29-1
j_call: TRBJ1-5
cdr3_nt: TGCAGCGCGACAGGGGGCGGGGGTCAGCCCCAGCATTTT
cdr3_aa: CSATGGGGQPQHF

clone_size: -
d_call: -
cdr3_length: 14
v_call: TRBV7-8
j_call: TRBJ2-1
cdr3_nt: TGTGCCAGCAGCTTAGGAGGGGCCCAGGGTGAGCAGTTCTTC
cdr3_aa: CASSLGGAQGEQFF

clone_size: -
d_call: TRBD1
cdr3_length: 19
v_call: TRBV7-8
j_call: TRBJ2-6
cdr3_nt: TGTGCCAGCAGCTTATTATCAGGGACAGGGGGCGCTGGGGCCAACGTCCTGACTTTC
cdr3_aa: CASSLLSGTGGAGANVLTF

clone_size: -
d_call: -
cdr3_length: 12
v_call: TRBV7-8
j_call: TRBJ1-6
cdr3_nt: TGTGCCAGCAGCTCGGTGTCTTCACCCCTCCACTTT
cdr3_aa: CASSSVSSPLHF

clone_size: -
d_call: -
cdr3_length: 14
v_call: TRBV11-2
j_call: TRBJ2-1
cdr3_nt: TGTGCCAGCAGCTTAGGGGGATCGGCCAATGAGCAGTTCTTC
cdr3_aa: CASSLGGSANEQFF

clone_size: -
d_call: -
cdr3_length: 13
v_call: TRBV28
j_call: TRBJ1-2
cdr3_nt: TGTGCCAGCAGTACAACAGGGAAAATAAGCTACACCTTC
cdr3_aa: CASSTTGKISYTF

clone_size: -
d_call: -
cdr3_length: 12
v_call: TRBV6-1
j_call: TRBJ1-2
cdr3_nt: TGTGCCAGCAGCCACGGGGGACCTCTACACACCTTC
cdr3_aa: CASSHGGPLHTF

clone_size: -
d_call: -
cdr3_length: 14
v_call: TRBV30
j_call: TRBJ2-7
cdr3_nt: TGTGCCTGGAGTTTAGGGGGGGGGCCAGAAGAGCAGTACTTC
cdr3_aa: CAWSLGGGPEEQYF